Shown below are 30 T cell receptor beta chains from a single sample sequenced in a study of T cell responses to AZD1222 COVID-19 vaccine. TCRdb's table, derived via immunoSEQ multiplex PCR, lists solely in-frame clones and lacks some. Counted here are around 180,000 clones, about nine tenths occurring once; the ten biggest clones make up 2.6%. Sequencing used peripheral blood, obtained on day 0 of AZD1222 vaccination. The receptors here all came from an adult in good health.

The V and J genes are TRBV27 and TRBJ1-2; D perhaps matches TRBD1 (5 bases). Germline lookup yields CDR1 MNHEY and CDR2 SMNVEV (reference sequence). The CDR3 length is 16 residues. Deletions cut 5 bases from V and 4 bases from J, with 20 bases between. CDR3 nucleotides: TGTGCCAGCAGTCCCCGGGACCCCCTTTTAGCCTATGGCTACACCTTC. Protein: CASSPRDPLLAYGYTF.

The V and J genes are TRBV19 and TRBJ1-5; D might be TRBD1 (6 bases). Trimming removed 10 bases from V and 6 bases from J, with 19 bases in between. CDR1 LNHDA and CDR2 SQIVND come from the germline V gene (reference sequence). This CDR3 region has 14 residues. In DNA, the CDR3 is TGTGCCACCCGGGACATGATCTCCAGTCAGCCCCAGCATTTT. This sequence encodes CATRDMISSQPQHF.

The chain combines TRBV15 with TRBJ2-3, with 8 bases fitting TRBD2. Per germline, CDR1 LNHNV and CDR2 YYDKDF (reference sequence). Unmatched junction bases numbered 5, after V lost 0 bases and J lost 0 bases. The CDR3 loop spans 17 amino acids. The DNA of the CDR3 is TGTGCCACCAGCAGAGATCAAACGGGAGGGAGCACAGATACGCAGTATTTT. Translation gives CATSRDQTGGSTDTQYF.

The chain joins TRBV15 to TRBJ1-5, with TRBD1 matching 8 bases. The CDR3 covers 15 residues. V lost 1 base to trimming and J lost 7 bases; unmatched junction nucleotides: 6. Germline lookup yields CDR1 LNHNV and CDR2 YYDKDF (reference sequence). In DNA, the CDR3 is TGTGCCACCAGCAGAGTGGACAGGGACAGGCAGCCCCAGCATTTT. This codes for CATSRVDRDRQPQHF.

This chain connects TRBV19 to TRBJ2-3; D uncertain. Germline CDR1 reads LNHDA; CDR2 reads SQIVND (reference sequence). Trimming removed 1 base at V and 4 bases at J, with 12 bases between. The CDR3 has 15 residues. CDR3 sequence reads: CASSIGGQTSDTQYF. The CDR3 nucleotides are TGTGCCAGTAGTATAGGCGGCCAAACCTCAGATACGCAGTATTTT. The complete variable domain, with remaining parts taken from reference TRBV19 and TRBJ2-3, reads DGGITQSPKYLFRKEGQNVTLSCEQNLNHDAMYWYRQDPGQGLRLIYYSQIVNDFQKGDIAEGYSVSREKKESFPLTVTSAQKNPTAFYLCASSIGGQTSDTQYFGPGTRLTVL.

This sequence joins TRBV9 and TRBJ2-1; tentatively, D is TRBD2 (7 bases). Germline values: CDR1 SGDLS, CDR2 YYNGEE. This CDR3 is built from 15 residues. Trimming removed 5 bases at V and 0 bases at J, with 12 bases between. The CDR3 DNA is TGTGCCAGCAGTGGGGGGGCGAGCTCCTACAATGAGCAGTTCTTC. It is translated as CASSGGASSYNEQFF. Drawing the rest from reference TRBV9 and TRBJ2-1, the complete variable domain is DSGVTQTPKHLITATGQRVTLRCSPRSGDLSVYWYQQSLDQGLQFLIQYYNGEERAKGNILERFSAQQFPDLHSELNLSSLELGDSALYFCASSGGASSYNEQFFGPGTRLTVL.

As to this clone: This same CDR3 is encoded by further DNA sequences in the sample. The chain carries TRBV29-1 and TRBJ2-7; no firm D call. The germline V and J ends were trimmed by 2 bases and 0 bases, with 5 bases remaining between them. The CDR3 is 12 amino acids. Germline loops: CDR1 SQVTM, CDR2 ANQGSEA. The CDR3 DNA follows: TGCAGCGTTGAAACCGACTCCTACGAGCAGTACTTC. Protein sequence: CSVETDSYEQYF.

The chain has TRBV10-3 and TRBJ1-2; D uncertain. Germline values: CDR1 ENHRY, CDR2 SYGVKD. This CDR3 has 16 amino acids. V was trimmed by 3 bases and J by 0 bases, leaving 14 bases between them. DNA of the CDR3: TGTGCCATCAGTGATCTTAAATCCGGGGCTAACTATGGCTACACCTTC. It encodes CAISDLKSGANYGYTF.

This chain uses TRBV5-1 with TRBJ2-5, with TRBD2 matching over 7 bases. Trimming took 0 bases from V and 2 from J; bases not matched to a gene: 10. Germline V lookup: CDR1 SGHRS, CDR2 YFSETQ. This CDR3 region has 17 residues. The CDR3 loop is CASSLGVWLAAQETQYF. The CDR3 DNA sequence: TGCGCCAGCAGCTTGGGGGTTTGGCTAGCGGCACAAGAGACCCAGTACTTC.

The V and J genes are TRBV29-1 and TRBJ2-1, with D possibly called TRBD1 or TRBD2 (5 bases each). From germline, CDR1 is SQVTM and CDR2 ANQGSEA. Trimming removed 4 bases at V and 15 bases at J, with 19 bases between. This CDR3 spans 12 amino acids. DNA for the CDR3: TGCAGCGTTGTACCGACAAAAGGGACGTTGTTCTTC. Residues: CSVVPTKGTLFF.

The chain employs TRBV6-1 and TRBJ2-7; possibly TRBD2 for D (6 bases). Trimming took off 1 base at V and 2 bases at J, with 15 bases between the two ends. Per germline, CDR1 MNHNS and CDR2 SASEGT. CDR3 size: 16 residues. CDR3 sequence (DNA): TGTGCCAGCAGTGAAGGAGGAGCGGGTCGAACCTACGAGCAGTACTTC. Protein: CASSEGGAGRTYEQYF.

The genes are TRBV28 and TRBJ1-5, with 10 bases matching TRBD1. The V and J ends lost 7 bases and 6 bases, in that order; junction bases with no gene match: 12. CDR1 MDHEN and CDR2 SYDVKM come from the germline V gene. The CDR3 length is 16 residues. The CDR3: CASIKAGQGKGQPQHF. CDR3 nucleotide sequence: TGTGCCAGCATCAAGGCGGGACAGGGGAAGGGTCAGCCCCAGCATTTT.

The CDR3 sequence: CASGGPSHGMNTEAFF. As DNA, the CDR3 is TGTGCCAGCGGGGGGCCCTCCCATGGGATGAACACTGAAGCTTTCTTT. The genes are TRBV5-8 and TRBJ1-1; D is possibly TRBD1 (6 bases). Germline assignment: CDR1 SGHTS and CDR2 YDEGEE. The CDR3 length is 16 residues. V lost 7 bases and J 0 bases, leaving 19 bases between the germline ends.

V usage is TRBV7-2 and J usage is TRBJ2-5; D is perhaps TRBD2 (8 bases). V was pared by 5 bases and J by 5 bases, with 18 bases between. There are 15 residues in the CDR3. Germline V gene sequence: CDR1 SGHTA, CDR2 FQGNSA. This CDR3 reads CASSPGTAGEETQYF. CDR3 sequence (DNA): TGTGCCAGCAGCCCCGGGACAGCGGGAGAGGAGACCCAGTACTTC.

This chain connects TRBV30 to TRBJ2-5; TRBD1 agrees at 8 bases. V shed 0 bases and J 5 bases; nucleotides not matched to a gene: 5. The germline gives CDR1 GTSNPN, CDR2 SVGIG (reference sequence). This CDR3 region has 14 residues. The CDR3 is CAWSVQGVGETQYF. The CDR3, as DNA: TGTGCCTGGAGTGTACAGGGGGTAGGCGAGACCCAGTACTTC.

The chain couples TRBV30 to TRBJ2-7; TRBD1 aligns across 8 bases. This CDR3 contains 12 residues. After removal of 5 bases from V and 0 bases from J, the junction contained 0 bases not matched to a gene. Germline CDR1 GTSNPN, CDR2 SVGIG (reference sequence). CDR3 region: CAWGQGSYEQYF. The CDR3 nucleotides are TGTGCCTGGGGACAGGGCTCCTACGAGCAGTACTTC. Full variable domain (rest looked up from reference TRBV30 and TRBJ2-7): SQTIHQWPATLVQPVGSPLSLECTVEGTSNPNLYWYRQAAGRGLQLLFYSVGIGQISSEVPQNLSASRPQDRQFILSSKKLLLSDSGFYLCAWGQGSYEQYFGPGTRLTVT.

The J gene is TRBJ1-5, the V gene TRBV27; D might be TRBD1 (6 bases). Germline values: CDR1 MNHEY, CDR2 SMNVEV (reference sequence). V lost 5 bases and J 0 bases, leaving 14 bases between the germline ends. This CDR3 contains 16 residues. CDR3 sequence: CASSGGQPYSNQPQHF. DNA for the CDR3: TGTGCCAGCAGTGGTGGACAGCCTTATAGCAATCAGCCCCAGCATTTT.

V and J are TRBV18 and TRBJ2-3; maybe TRBD1 (7 bases). Trimming cost V 6 bases and J 7 bases, with 14 bases left between them. Germline V CDR1 and CDR2: KGHSH, LQKENI. CDR3 length: 13 residues. CDR3 DNA: TGTGCCAGCTCCGGGCAGGGGGGAAATACGCAGTATTTT. This codes for CASSGQGGNTQYF.

The chain combines TRBV19 with TRBJ1-3, with 9 bases lining up with TRBD1. The junction had 9 bases not matched to a gene; V was cut back by 5 bases and J by 4 bases. Germline V CDR1 and CDR2: LNHDA, SQIVND (reference sequence). CDR3 size: 16 residues. In nucleotides, the CDR3 is TGTGCCAGTAGTTTGGGACAGGGCGACATCGGAAACACCATATATTTT. It encodes CASSLGQGDIGNTIYF.

This clone has more than one count but fewer than ten. The V gene is TRBV30, the J gene TRBJ1-2, with 9 bases identical to TRBD1. The V and J ends lost 1 base and 5 bases, in that order; junction bases with no gene match: 11. Per the germline V gene, CDR1 is GTSNPN and CDR2 is SVGIG (reference sequence). This CDR3 comprises 16 residues. Here the CDR3 DNA reads TGTGCCTGGAGTGGGAAACCTGGGACAGGGTGGTATGGCTACACCTTC. Its translation is CAWSGKPGTGWYGYTF. The full variable domain, completed using reference TRBV30 and TRBJ1-2, is SQTIHQWPATLVQPVGSPLSLECTVEGTSNPNLYWYRQAAGRGLQLLFYSVGIGQISSEVPQNLSASRPQDRQFILSSKKLLLSDSGFYLCAWSGKPGTGWYGYTFGSGTRLTVV.

CDR3 loop: CASSVGTGSRIGMVGYTF. CDR3 nucleotides: TGTGCCAGCAGCGTAGGGACAGGCAGCCGAATAGGTATGGTGGGCTACACCTTC. The chain has TRBV9 and TRBJ1-2, with 7 positions matching TRBD1. After removal of 0 bases from V and 8 bases from J, the junction contained 19 bases not matched to a gene. Per germline, CDR1 SGDLS and CDR2 YYNGEE. The CDR3 is 18 residues long.

This chain connects TRBV5-1 to TRBJ2-1; D gene unclear. Germline CDR1 SGHRS, CDR2 YFSETQ. V lost 0 bases, J lost 5 bases, and 3 bases lay in between. This CDR3 is built from 12 residues. CDR3 nucleotide sequence: TGCGCCAGCAGCTTGGGGGACAATGAGCAGTTCTTC. Translated: CASSLGDNEQFF. Supplemented by reference TRBV5-1 and TRBJ2-1, the full variable domain reads KAGVTQTPRYLIKTRGQQVTLSCSPISGHRSVSWYQQTPGQGLQFLFEYFSETQRNKGNFPGRFSGRQFSNSRSEMNVSTLELGDSALYLCASSLGDNEQFFGPGTRLTVL.

V gene TRBV18 combines with J gene TRBJ1-2; D ambiguous. CDR1 is KGHSH and CDR2 is LQKENI in the germline V gene. Between the trimmed V and J ends, which lost 6 bases and 3 bases, there was a span of 11 bases. This CDR3 is 13 amino acids long. The chain's CDR3 is CASSPGTYYGYTF. CDR3 in DNA: TGTGCCAGCTCCCCAGGCACCTACTATGGCTACACCTTC.

J is TRBJ2-1 and V is TRBV4-2; TRBD2 matches at 15 bases. The CDR3 runs to 21 residues. J lost 0 bases, V lost 4 bases, and 13 bases had no gene match. CDR1 LGHNA and CDR2 YNFKEQ come from the germline V gene. The CDR3 is CASSLLGLAGGSRSSYNEQFF. The CDR3 DNA follows: TGTGCCAGCAGCCTCCTAGGACTAGCGGGAGGGTCCCGAAGCTCCTACAATGAGCAGTTCTTC.

The CDR3, as DNA: TGTGCCAGCAGCGCCTTACAGGTTTACACAGATACGCAGTATTTT. Translated, it gives CASSALQVYTDTQYF. The chain couples TRBV2 to TRBJ2-3, with TRBD1 as a possible D gene (5 bases). Germline V lookup: CDR1 SNHLY, CDR2 FYNNEI. The ends were cut back, 6 bases at V and 2 bases at J, with 15 bases in the middle. CDR3 length: 15 amino acids.

The chain has TRBV19 and TRBJ1-5, with D perhaps matching TRBD1 (6 bases). CDR3 length equals 19 residues. Germline V gene data show CDR1 as LNHDA and CDR2 as SQIVND (reference sequence). V gave up 1 base and J gave up 3 bases, with 22 bases separating them. The CDR3 sequence: CASSIGRITGISHNQPQHF. CDR3 in DNA: TGTGCCAGTAGTATAGGTCGTATTACAGGGATCAGCCACAATCAGCCCCAGCATTTT.

This clone has a single count. V and J are TRBV5-1 and TRBJ1-1; TRBD1 might be the D (6 bases). The germline V gene has CDR1 SGHRS and CDR2 YFSETQ. The CDR3 consists of 15 residues. V lost 5 bases, J lost 1 base, and 15 bases lay in between. The CDR3 is CASSWLGGANTEAFF. As DNA, the CDR3 is TGCGCCAGCAGTTGGTTAGGGGGGGCGAACACTGAAGCTTTCTTT.

This chain uses TRBV28 with TRBJ1-2, with 7 nucleotides matching TRBD1. Germline V CDR1 and CDR2: MDHEN, SYDVKM. The junction had 13 bases not matched to a gene; V was cut back by 3 bases and J by 0 bases. This CDR3 has 18 residues. This CDR3 reads CASSLPGGLSQANYGYTF. As DNA, the CDR3 is TGTGCCAGCAGTTTGCCAGGGGGTCTCTCCCAGGCTAACTATGGCTACACCTTC.

This chain links TRBV5-8 with TRBJ2-7; 13 bases fit TRBD2. The CDR3 runs 17 residues. The germline V gene has CDR1 SGHTS and CDR2 YDEGEE. J was trimmed by 1 base and V by 3 bases; bases with no gene match: 7. CDR3 region: CASSSGGTSGISYEQYF. DNA for the CDR3: TGTGCCAGCAGCTCGGGTGGGACTAGCGGGATTTCCTACGAGCAGTACTTC.

The gene calls are TRBV6-1 and TRBJ1-1; D not resolved. This CDR3 is 14 amino acids long. V gave up 1 base and J gave up 2 bases, with 8 bases separating them. Germline assignment: CDR1 MNHNS and CDR2 SASEGT. CDR3 bases: TGTGCCAGCAGTGAAGGAACAGACAACACTGAAGCTTTCTTT. Its translation is CASSEGTDNTEAFF.